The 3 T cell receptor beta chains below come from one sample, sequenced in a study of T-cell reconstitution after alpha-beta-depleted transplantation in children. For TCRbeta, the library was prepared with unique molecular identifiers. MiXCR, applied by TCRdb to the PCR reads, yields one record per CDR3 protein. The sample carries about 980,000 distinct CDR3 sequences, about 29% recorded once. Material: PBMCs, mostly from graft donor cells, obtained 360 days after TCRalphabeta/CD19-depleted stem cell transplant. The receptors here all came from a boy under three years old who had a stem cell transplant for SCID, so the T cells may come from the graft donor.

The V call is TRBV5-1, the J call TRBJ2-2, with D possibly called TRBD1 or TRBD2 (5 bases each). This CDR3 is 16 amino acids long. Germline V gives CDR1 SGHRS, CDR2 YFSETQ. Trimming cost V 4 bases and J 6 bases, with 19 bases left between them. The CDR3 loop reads CASSQAQGPRPGELFF. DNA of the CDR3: TGCGCCAGCAGCCAAGCGCAGGGACCACGGCCCGGGGAGCTGTTTTTT.

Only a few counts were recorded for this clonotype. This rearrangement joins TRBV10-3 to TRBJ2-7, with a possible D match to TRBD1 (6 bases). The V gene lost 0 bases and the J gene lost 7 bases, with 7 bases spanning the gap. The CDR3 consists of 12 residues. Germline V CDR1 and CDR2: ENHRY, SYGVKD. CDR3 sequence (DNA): TGTGCCATCAGTGAGTCAACAGGGGAGCAGTACTTC. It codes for CAISESTGEQYF.

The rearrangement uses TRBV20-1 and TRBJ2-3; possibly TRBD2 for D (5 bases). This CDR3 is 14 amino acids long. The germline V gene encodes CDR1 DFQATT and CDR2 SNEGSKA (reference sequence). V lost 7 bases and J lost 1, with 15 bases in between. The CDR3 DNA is TGCAGTGTCAATCGGGATCCGGGCACAGATACGCAGTATTTT. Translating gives CSVNRDPGTDTQYF.